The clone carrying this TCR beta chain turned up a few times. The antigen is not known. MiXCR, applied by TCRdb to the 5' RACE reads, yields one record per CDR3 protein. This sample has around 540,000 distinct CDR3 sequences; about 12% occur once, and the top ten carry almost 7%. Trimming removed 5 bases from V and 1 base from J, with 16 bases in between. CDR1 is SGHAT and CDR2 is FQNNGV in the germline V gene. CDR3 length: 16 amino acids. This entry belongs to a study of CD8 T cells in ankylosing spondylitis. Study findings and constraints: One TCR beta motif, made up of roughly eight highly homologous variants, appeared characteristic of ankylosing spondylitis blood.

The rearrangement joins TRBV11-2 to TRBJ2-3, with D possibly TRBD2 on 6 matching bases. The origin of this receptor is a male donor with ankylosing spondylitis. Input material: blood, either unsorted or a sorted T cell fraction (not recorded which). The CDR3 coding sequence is TGTGCCAGCAGCCCCCGGGAGAACCGGCGCACAGATACGCAGTATTTT. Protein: CASSPRENRRTDTQYF.